A selection of T cell receptor beta chains follows, all from one sample in a study of graft-versus-host responses after intestinal transplantation. Their target antigens are unknown. The assay was immunoSEQ multiplex PCR, and TCRdb's table has in-frame clones only and misses some. The data show approximately 93,000 clones, around 93% seen once. Sequences were derived from unstimulated CD8+ T cells sorted from spleen or lymph node cells, sampled before transplant. The source is a human donor who was the organ donor for an intestinal transplant. Each CDR3 is given with its conserved first and last residue. Fields, in order: D gene, V gene, CDR3 protein. The D gene is left open where the match is weak.

D gene: NA
V gene: TRBV25-1
CDR3 protein: CATTIGDMNTEAFF

D gene: TRBD1
V gene: TRBV29-1
CDR3 protein: CSVAGQGNIQYF

D gene: NA
V gene: TRBV27
CDR3 protein: CASSLGGTFGAEQFF

D gene: NA
V gene: TRBV9
CDR3 protein: CASSAVGGSSGEQFF

D gene: TRBD2
V gene: TRBV7-8
CDR3 protein: CASSLVVSSGRGYEQYF

D gene: TRBD2
V gene: TRBV10-3
CDR3 protein: CAISDETSGSYEQYF

D gene: TRBD1
V gene: TRBV5-1
CDR3 protein: CASMMTGALEQYF

D gene: NA
V gene: TRBV4-1
CDR3 protein: CASSQGLTVNTEAFF

D gene: TRBD2
V gene: TRBV4-1
CDR3 protein: CASRRGDEQFF

D gene: TRBD1
V gene: TRBV7-9
CDR3 protein: CASSLGTGNTEAFF

D gene: TRBD2
V gene: TRBV2
CDR3 protein: CASDEGLAALGTQYF

D gene: NA
V gene: TRBV25-1
CDR3 protein: CASSELWGLRGTDTQYF

D gene: NA
V gene: TRBV29-1
CDR3 protein: CSVVNNEQFF

D gene: NA
V gene: TRBV5-1
CDR3 protein: CASSHTGYEQYF

D gene: NA
V gene: TRBV5-1
CDR3 protein: CASSLGGTSTDTQYF

D gene: NA
V gene: TRBV4-1
CDR3 protein: CASSQLPWGATNEKLFF

D gene: NA
V gene: TRBV6-5
CDR3 protein: CASSYGKGTDTQYF

D gene: TRBD2
V gene: TRBV9
CDR3 protein: CASSVLAEANTGELFF

D gene: NA
V gene: TRBV15
CDR3 protein: CATSRGAGGTDTQYF

D gene: TRBD1
V gene: TRBV9
CDR3 protein: CASSGGGQGLYEQYF

D gene: TRBD1
V gene: TRBV14
CDR3 protein: CASSQDLGQIDYGYTF

D gene: TRBD1
V gene: TRBV19
CDR3 protein: CATQRGQGGMNTEAFF

D gene: TRBD1
V gene: TRBV10-3
CDR3 protein: CAISESTWTGGTEAFF

D gene: TRBD1
V gene: TRBV2
CDR3 protein: CASSEAPGGGLGYTF

D gene: TRBD2
V gene: TRBV7-9
CDR3 protein: CASSLGGLTYEQYF